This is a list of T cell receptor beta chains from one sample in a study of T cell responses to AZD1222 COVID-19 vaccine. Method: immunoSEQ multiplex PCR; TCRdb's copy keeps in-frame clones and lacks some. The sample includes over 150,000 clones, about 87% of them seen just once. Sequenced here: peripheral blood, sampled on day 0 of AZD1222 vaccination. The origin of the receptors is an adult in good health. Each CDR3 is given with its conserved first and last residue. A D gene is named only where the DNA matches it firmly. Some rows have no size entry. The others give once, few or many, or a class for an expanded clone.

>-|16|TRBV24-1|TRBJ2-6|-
CATSDGRSSGANVLTF
TGTGCCACCAGTGATGGACGGAGCTCTGGGGCCAACGTCCTGACTTTC
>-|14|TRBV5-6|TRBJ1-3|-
CASSLAGAGNTIYF
TGTGCCAGCAGCTTGGCAGGTGCTGGAAACACCATATATTTT
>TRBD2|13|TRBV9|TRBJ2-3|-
CASSVDWEGPQYF
TGTGCCAGCAGCGTAGATTGGGAGGGGCCGCAGTATTTT
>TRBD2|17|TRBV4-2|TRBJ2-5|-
CASSQDPGSGGAKTQYF
TGTGCCAGCAGCCAAGATCCCGGTAGCGGGGGAGCGAAGACCCAGTACTTC
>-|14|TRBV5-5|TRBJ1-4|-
CASSHRVTNEKLFF
TGTGCCAGCAGCCACAGGGTTACTAATGAAAAACTGTTTTTT
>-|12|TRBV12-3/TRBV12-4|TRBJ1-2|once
CASSFGSAGYTF
TGTGCCAGCAGTTTCGGGTCGGCTGGCTACACCTTC
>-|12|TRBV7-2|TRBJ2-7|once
CASRGTGDEQYF
TGTGCCAGCAGGGGGACCGGCGACGAGCAGTACTTC
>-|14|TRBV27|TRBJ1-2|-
CASSPNTLGYGYTF
TGTGCCAGCAGTCCGAACACCCTCGGGTATGGCTACACCTTC
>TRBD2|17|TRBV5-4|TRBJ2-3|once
CASSWGLAGGNTDTQYF
TGTGCCAGCAGCTGGGGACTAGCGGGGGGAAACACAGATACGCAGTATTTT
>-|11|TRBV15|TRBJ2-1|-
CATSRVGEQFF
TGTGCCACCAGCAGAGTGGGTGAGCAGTTCTTC
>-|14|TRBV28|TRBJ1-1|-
CASSFSPDSTEAFF
TGTGCCAGCAGTTTCTCTCCGGACAGTACCGAAGCTTTCTTT
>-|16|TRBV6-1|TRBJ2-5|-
CASSDLGAWSSETQYF
TGTGCCAGCAGTGATCTAGGGGCTTGGAGTTCTGAGACCCAGTACTTC